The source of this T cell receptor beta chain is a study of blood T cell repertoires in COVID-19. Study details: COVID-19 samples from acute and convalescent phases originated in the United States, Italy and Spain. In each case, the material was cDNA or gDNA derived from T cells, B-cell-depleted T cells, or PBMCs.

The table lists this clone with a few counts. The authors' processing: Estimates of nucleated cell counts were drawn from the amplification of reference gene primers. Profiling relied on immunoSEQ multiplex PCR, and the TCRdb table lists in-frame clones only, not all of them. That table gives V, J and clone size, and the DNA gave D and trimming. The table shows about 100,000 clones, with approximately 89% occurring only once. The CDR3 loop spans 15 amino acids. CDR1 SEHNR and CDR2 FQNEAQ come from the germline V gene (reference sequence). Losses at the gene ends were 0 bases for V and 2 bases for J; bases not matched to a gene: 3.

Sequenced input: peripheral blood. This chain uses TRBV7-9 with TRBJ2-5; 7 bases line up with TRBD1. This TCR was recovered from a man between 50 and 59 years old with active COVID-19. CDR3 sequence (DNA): TGTGCCAGCAGCTTAGCCGGGACAGAACAAGAGACCCAGTACTTC. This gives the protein CASSLAGTEQETQYF.